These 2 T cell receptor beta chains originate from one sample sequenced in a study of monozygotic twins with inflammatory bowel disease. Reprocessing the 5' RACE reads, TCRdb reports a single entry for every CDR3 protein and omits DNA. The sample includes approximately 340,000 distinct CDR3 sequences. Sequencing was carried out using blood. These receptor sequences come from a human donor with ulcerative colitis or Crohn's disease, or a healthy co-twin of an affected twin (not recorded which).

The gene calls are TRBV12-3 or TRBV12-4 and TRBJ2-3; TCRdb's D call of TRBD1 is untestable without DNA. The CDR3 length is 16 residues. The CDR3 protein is CASSIGQDPSTDTQYF.

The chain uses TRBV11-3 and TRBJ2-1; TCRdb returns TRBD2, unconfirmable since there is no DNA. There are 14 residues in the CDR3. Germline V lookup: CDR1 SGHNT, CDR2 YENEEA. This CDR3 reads CASSPGTLYNEQLF.